The clone carrying this TCR beta chain occurred many times. Germline V gives CDR1 SGDLS, CDR2 YYNGEE. CDR3 length equals 17 residues. The trim removed 5 bases at V and 4 bases at J, leaving 12 bases unmatched. Next came a second PCR, run for roughly 6 to 11 cycles, which used a sample-barcoded 5' primer along with a J-beta primer mix. TCRdb processed the 5' RACE reads anew with MiXCR; each CDR3 protein has one entry. Of roughly 1,700,000 distinct CDR3 sequences listed, approximately 30% are singletons. The sample is drawn from a study of blood T cells in healthy people across ages. The chain links TRBV9 to TRBJ2-5; 12 bases line up with TRBD2. The origin of this receptor is a woman under 40 in good health. Sequencing was done on a sample of blood. The DNA of the CDR3 is TGTGCCAGCAGTGAGGGCCAGACTAGCGGGAGCGGAGAGACCCAGTACTTC. This sequence encodes CASSEGQTSGSGETQYF.